Below are 20 T cell receptor beta chains sequenced from a single sample in a study of regulatory T cells in long-lasting Graves disease. Noted time point: newly diagnosed GD, antithyroid drugs for less than 3 months. PBMCs were the source of the RNA used for TCR sequencing. Building the TCR beta libraries relied on iRepertoire HTBI primers, and CDR3 regions underwent Arm-PCR. TCRdb independently ran MiXCR on the multiplex PCR reads; one entry per CDR3 protein. The repertoire has around 400,000 distinct CDR3 sequences, around 15% of them found once; the top ten carry 22%. This specimen was peripheral blood mononuclear cells (PBMCs), taken at new diagnosis, from a patient treated with antithyroid drugs. These receptors all stem from a female donor with Graves disease.

In the case of this clonotype: A far larger clone is a single base away, which makes a read error likely. The chain joins TRBV6-2 or TRBV6-3 to TRBJ2-7; D gene uncertain. The V and J ends lost 5 bases and 0 bases respectively, with 5 bases between them. The CDR3 is 12 amino acids. The germline gives CDR1 MNHEY, CDR2 SVGEGT. CDR3 DNA: TGTGCCAGCAGTGACAACTCCTACGAGCAGTACTTC. Its translation: CASSDNSYEQYF.

This clonotype occurred many times. The rearrangement joins TRBV12-3 or TRBV12-4 to TRBJ1-1; D call uncertain. Trimming removed 5 bases from V and 4 bases from J, with 11 bases in between. The CDR3 totals 13 residues. CDR3 sequence: CASSPGELTEAFF. CDR3 DNA sequence: TGTGCCAGCAGTCCCGGAGAACTCACTGAAGCTTTCTTT.

This clonotype has a count of ten or more. The chain joins TRBV11-2 to TRBJ2-2; 11 positions match TRBD1. The germline V gene has CDR1 SGHAT and CDR2 FQNNGV. This CDR3 contains 15 residues. Trimming removed 5 bases from V and 4 bases from J; junction bases left unmatched: 3. The chain's CDR3 is CASSPGQGVTGELFF. The DNA for the CDR3 is TGTGCCAGCAGCCCGGGACAGGGGGTCACCGGGGAGCTGTTTTTT.

This clonotype was found many times. The chain couples TRBV12-3 or TRBV12-4 to TRBJ1-2, with D unclear. This CDR3 comprises 15 residues. Trimming shortened V by 0 bases and J by 4 bases, and 12 bases separated the two germline ends. CDR3: CASSLASRATYGYTF. In DNA form, the CDR3 reads TGTGCCAGCAGTTTAGCGTCGAGGGCGACCTATGGCTACACCTTC.

The table lists this clonotype with a few counts. The chain combines TRBV15 with TRBJ1-1; D gene uncertain. V lost 8 bases, J lost 0 bases, and 13 bases lay in between. Germline V gene data show CDR1 as LNHNV and CDR2 as YYDKDF (reference sequence). The CDR3 length is 14 residues. The CDR3 is CATCSGAMNTEAFF. CDR3 DNA sequence: TGTGCCACCTGCTCGGGAGCTATGAACACTGAAGCTTTCTTT.

As concerns this clonotype: This may be a read error, as it is one base from a much larger clone. V gene TRBV6-5 combines with J gene TRBJ2-1, with D maybe TRBD1 (5 bases). The end of the DNA aligns better with TRBJ2-5, so the J call may be wrong. Germline-derived CDR1 and CDR2 are MNHEY and SVGAGI. This CDR3 has 14 amino acids. The CDR3 reads CASSCRALQETQYF. The CDR3 DNA sequence: TGTGCCAGCAGTTGCAGGGCATTACAAGAGACCCAGTACTTC.

There are many counts of this clonotype. The chain uses TRBV7-2 and TRBJ2-7, with TRBD2 identical over 9 bases. V lost 5 bases, J lost 9 bases, and 11 bases stayed unmatched. Germline lookup yields CDR1 SGHTA and CDR2 FQGNSA. The CDR3 sequence is 14 residues long. The CDR3 sequence is CASSPEAGGRWQYF. CDR3 in DNA: TGTGCCAGCAGCCCCGAAGCGGGAGGCCGATGGCAGTACTTC.

This clonotype has a count of ten or more. The chain has TRBV10-1 and TRBJ2-3, with a tentative D call TRBD2 (5 bases). CDR3 size: 14 residues. V lost 3 bases, J lost 2 bases, and 9 bases lay in between. Germline CDR1 is WNHNN and CDR2 is SYGVQD (reference sequence). The chain's CDR3 is CASSDKRPTDTQYF. CDR3 bases: TGCGCCAGCAGTGATAAGCGGCCCACAGATACGCAGTATTTT.

This clonotype was seen a few times. This chain connects TRBV4-1 to TRBJ2-7; D gene uncertain. Germline V gene data show CDR1 as MGHRA and CDR2 as YSYEKL. The CDR3 is 16 residues long. Trimming cost V 2 bases and J 0 bases, with 14 bases left between them. CDR3 amino acids: CASSQLSVPGSYEQYF. Here the CDR3 DNA reads TGCGCCAGCAGCCAACTGAGCGTTCCGGGCTCCTACGAGCAGTACTTC.

This clonotype appeared many times. V and J are TRBV28 and TRBJ2-3, with TRBD2 matching over 13 bases. The germline V gene has CDR1 MDHEN and CDR2 SYDVKM. V shed 3 bases, J shed 2 bases, and the junction held 14 bases outside the gene matches. This CDR3 spans 20 amino acids. The CDR3 DNA sequence: TGTGCCAGCAGTTTCACCGGACTAGCGGGAGCGAACAGCTTCACAGATACGCAGTATTTT. Encoded protein: CASSFTGLAGANSFTDTQYF.

This clonotype was detected many times. The gene calls are TRBV5-1 and TRBJ2-2; D unresolved. The CDR3 consists of 14 residues. The germline V and J ends were trimmed by 0 bases and 1 base, with 4 bases remaining between them. CDR1 SGHRS and CDR2 YFSETQ come from the germline V gene. The CDR3 bases are TGCGCCAGCAGCTTGGACTGGAACACCGGGGAGCTGTTTTTT. Amino acid sequence: CASSLDWNTGELFF.

This clonotype was seen many times. This rearrangement joins TRBV10-3 to TRBJ2-5; D may be TRBD1 (6 bases). Germline CDR1 reads ENHRY; CDR2 reads SYGVKD. V lost 6 bases to trimming and J lost 3 bases, with 17 bases between them. This CDR3 is 15 amino acids long. The CDR3 bases are TGTGCCATCAGGGGGGACGACAGGTTGAAAGAGACCCAGTACTTC. Residues: CAIRGDDRLKETQYF.

This clonotype was seen many times. The chain couples TRBV4-3 to TRBJ1-2, with 7 bases lining up with TRBD1. Germline V gene data show CDR1 as LGHNA and CDR2 as YSLEER. The CDR3 has 15 amino acids. Trimming removed 0 bases from V and 3 bases from J; junction bases left unmatched: 4. The CDR3: CASSQDRTGYYGYTF. In nucleotides, the CDR3 is TGCGCCAGCAGCCAAGATAGGACAGGATACTATGGCTACACCTTC.

Concerning this clonotype: This clone may be a read error of a much larger clone one base away. This is likely a read error, given that the CDR3 carries no conserved phenylalanine or tryptophan at its end. The chain combines TRBV5-1 with TRBJ1-1; 7 positions match TRBD1. Trimming took 3 bases from V and 4 from J; bases not matched to a gene: 12. The CDR3 spans 16 residues. CDR1 and CDR2 from the germline V gene are SGHRS and YFSETQ. The DNA for the CDR3 is TGCGCCAGCAGCTCGGGACAGCTCTCTGGGGGCACTGAAGCTTTCCTT. It is translated as CASSSGQLSGGTEAFL.

This clonotype has a handful of counts. J is TRBJ1-4 and V is TRBV6-9; 7 positions agree with TRBD1. The J segment lost 14 bases and the V segment lost 3 bases, leaving 12 bases of the junction unmatched. The germline V gene has CDR1 MNHGY and CDR2 SVAAGI. The CDR3 loop spans 14 amino acids. For the CDR3, the DNA is TGTGCCAGCAGTTACTCTGGACAGGCGTCCTGGCTGTTTTTT. Its translation is CASSYSGQASWLFF.

This clonotype was seen many times. This chain connects TRBV11-2 to TRBJ2-7, with D perhaps TRBD1 or TRBD2 (5 bases each). CDR3 length: 16 residues. Germline V gene sequence: CDR1 SGHAT, CDR2 FQNNGV. The V end was cut by 2 bases, the J end by 3 bases, with 17 bases between. The CDR3 bases are TGTGCCAGCAGCTTAACCGGGGCCGAAGCGTACTACGAGCAGTACTTC. Translated, it gives CASSLTGAEAYYEQYF.

As concerns this clonotype: A clone one base away is much larger, so this may be a read error. The DNA for the CDR3 is TGTGCCAGCAGTTTATTCGGCGGGGATACGCGGTATTTT. Amino acids: CASSLFGGDTRYF. V and J are TRBV27 and TRBJ2-3; D may be TRBD2 (6 bases). The germline gives CDR1 MNHEY, CDR2 SMNVEV (reference sequence). CDR3 length: 13 amino acids.

This clonotype was seen many times. This sequence joins TRBV20-1 and TRBJ1-5; D ambiguous. Germline-derived CDR1 and CDR2 are DFQATT and SNEGSKA (reference sequence). This CDR3 spans 13 amino acids. V shed 7 bases and J shed 0 bases, with 10 bases lying between them. Here the CDR3 reads CSGTDNSNQPQHF. In DNA form, the CDR3 reads TGCAGTGGGACCGACAATAGCAATCAGCCCCAGCATTTT.

This clonotype has at least ten counts. DNA of the CDR3: TGTGCCTCTACACAGCGGGGCGGAACAGGGGGCATTTGGGATGAGCAGTTCTTC. Encoded protein: CASTQRGGTGGIWDEQFF. The V gene is TRBV10-3, the J gene TRBJ2-1, with 9 bases fitting TRBD1. CDR1 and CDR2 (germline): ENHRY, SYGVKD. The V and J ends lost 11 bases and 8 bases, in that order; junction bases with no gene match: 25. The CDR3 runs to 18 residues.

This clonotype was recorded at least ten times. The chain is built from TRBV6-2 or TRBV6-3 and TRBJ1-5; the match to TRBD1 covers 12 bases. Germline-derived CDR1 and CDR2 are MNHEY and SVGEGT. This CDR3 contains 15 residues. V was clipped by 6 bases and J by 7 bases; unmatched bases: 7. Written as DNA, the CDR3 is TGTGCCAGCAGCCAGGGACAGGGGGCATGGCAGCCCCAGCATTTT. Translated, it gives CASSQGQGAWQPQHF.